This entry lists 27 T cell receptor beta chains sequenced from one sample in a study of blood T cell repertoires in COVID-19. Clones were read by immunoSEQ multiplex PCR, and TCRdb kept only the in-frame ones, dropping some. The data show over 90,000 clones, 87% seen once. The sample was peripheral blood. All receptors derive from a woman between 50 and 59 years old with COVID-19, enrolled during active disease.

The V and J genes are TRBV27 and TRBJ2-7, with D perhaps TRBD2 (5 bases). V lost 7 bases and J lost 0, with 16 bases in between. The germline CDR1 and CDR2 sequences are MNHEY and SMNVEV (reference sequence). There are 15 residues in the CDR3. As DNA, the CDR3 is TGTGCCAGCAAAATGGAAGGGAGTAACTCCTACGAGCAGTACTTC. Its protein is CASKMEGSNSYEQYF.

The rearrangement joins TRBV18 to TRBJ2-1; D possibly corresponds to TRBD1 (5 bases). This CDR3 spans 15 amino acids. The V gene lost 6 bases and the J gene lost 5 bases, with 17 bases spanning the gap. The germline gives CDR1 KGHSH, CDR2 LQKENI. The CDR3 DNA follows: TGTGCCAGCTCGCCCCGCCAGGGATTGAACAATGAGCAGTTCTTC. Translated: CASSPRQGLNNEQFF.

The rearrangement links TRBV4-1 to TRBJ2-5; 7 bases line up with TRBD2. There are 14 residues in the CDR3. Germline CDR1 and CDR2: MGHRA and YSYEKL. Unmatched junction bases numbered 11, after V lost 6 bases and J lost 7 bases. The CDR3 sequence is CASSPGGGTGTQYF. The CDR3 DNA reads TGCGCCAGCAGTCCCGGGGGAGGGACGGGGACCCAGTACTTC.

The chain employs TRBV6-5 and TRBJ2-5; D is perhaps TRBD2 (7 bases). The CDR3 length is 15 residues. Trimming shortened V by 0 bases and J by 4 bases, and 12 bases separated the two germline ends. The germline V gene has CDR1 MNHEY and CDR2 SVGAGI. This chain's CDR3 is CASSYSGGQLETQYF. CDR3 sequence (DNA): TGTGCCAGCAGTTACTCGGGGGGGCAGTTAGAGACCCAGTACTTC.

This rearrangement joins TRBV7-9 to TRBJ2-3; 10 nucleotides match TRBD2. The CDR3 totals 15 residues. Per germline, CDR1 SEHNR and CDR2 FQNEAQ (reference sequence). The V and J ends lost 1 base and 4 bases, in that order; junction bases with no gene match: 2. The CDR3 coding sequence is TGTGCCAGCAGCTTAGGCCTAGCGGGGGCAGATACGCAGTATTTT. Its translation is CASSLGLAGADTQYF.

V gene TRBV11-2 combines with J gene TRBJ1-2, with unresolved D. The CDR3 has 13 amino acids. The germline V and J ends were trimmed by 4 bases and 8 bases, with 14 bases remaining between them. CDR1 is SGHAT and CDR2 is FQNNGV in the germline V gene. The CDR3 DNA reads TGTGCCAGCAGCTCTCTGAGGGTGGGGGGCTACACCTTC. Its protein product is CASSSLRVGGYTF.

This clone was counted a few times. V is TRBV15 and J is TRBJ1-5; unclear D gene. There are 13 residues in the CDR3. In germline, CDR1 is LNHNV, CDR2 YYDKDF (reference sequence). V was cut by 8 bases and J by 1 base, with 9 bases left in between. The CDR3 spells CATEGPSNQPQHF. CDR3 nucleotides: TGTGCCACCGAGGGTCCGAGCAATCAGCCCCAGCATTTT.

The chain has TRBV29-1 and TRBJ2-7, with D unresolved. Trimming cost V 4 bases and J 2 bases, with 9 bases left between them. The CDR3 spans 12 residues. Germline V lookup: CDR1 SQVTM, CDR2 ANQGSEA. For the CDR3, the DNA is TGCAGCGTTGTCGTTAGTACCTACGAGCAGTACTTC. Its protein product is CSVVVSTYEQYF.

The CDR3 DNA follows: TGCGCCAGCAGCCAACCGCGTCAGGGAAATCAGCCCCAGCATTTT. As protein: CASSQPRQGNQPQHF. The chain recombines TRBV4-1 with TRBJ1-5, with TRBD1 as a possible D gene (5 bases). V shed 2 bases and J shed 4 bases, with 12 bases lying between them. Germline CDR1 reads MGHRA; CDR2 reads YSYEKL. There are 15 residues in the CDR3.

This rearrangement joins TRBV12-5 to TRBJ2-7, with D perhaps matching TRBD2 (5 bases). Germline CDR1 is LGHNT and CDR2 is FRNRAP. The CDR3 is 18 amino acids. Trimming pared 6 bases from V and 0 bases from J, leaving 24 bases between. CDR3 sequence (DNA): TGTGCTAGTGGGACTTACCGGGCCCCAAGTCGGGGCTCCTACGAGCAGTACTTC. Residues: CASGTYRAPSRGSYEQYF.

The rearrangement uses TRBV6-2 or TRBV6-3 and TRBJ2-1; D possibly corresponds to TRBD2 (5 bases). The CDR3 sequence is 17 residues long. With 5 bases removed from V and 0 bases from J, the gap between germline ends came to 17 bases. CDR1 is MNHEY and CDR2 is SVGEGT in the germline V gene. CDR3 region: CASSPHQRLSSYNEQFF. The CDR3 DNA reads TGTGCCAGCAGTCCCCACCAGCGGTTAAGCTCCTACAATGAGCAGTTCTTC.

DNA for the CDR3: TGTGCCAGCTCTAGCGGGGACAATGAGCAGTTCTTC. Translating it yields CASSSGDNEQFF. The V gene is TRBV27, the J gene TRBJ2-1, with 9 bases identical to TRBD2. This CDR3 contains 12 residues. In germline, CDR1 is MNHEY, CDR2 SMNVEV (reference sequence). Trimming removed 8 bases from V and 5 bases from J; junction bases left unmatched: 1.

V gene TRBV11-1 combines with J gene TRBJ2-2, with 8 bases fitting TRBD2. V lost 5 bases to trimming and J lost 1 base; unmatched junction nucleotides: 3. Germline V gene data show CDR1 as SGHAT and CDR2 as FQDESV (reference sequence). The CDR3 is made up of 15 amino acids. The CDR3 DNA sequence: TGTGCCAGCAGCCCTACTAGCGGGAACACCGGGGAGCTGTTTTTT. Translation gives CASSPTSGNTGELFF.

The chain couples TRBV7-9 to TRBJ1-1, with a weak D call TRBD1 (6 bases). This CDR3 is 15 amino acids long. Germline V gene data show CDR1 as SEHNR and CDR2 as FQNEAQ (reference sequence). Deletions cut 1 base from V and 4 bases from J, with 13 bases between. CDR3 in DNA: TGTGCCAGCAGCTTAGTGGACATCAGGGGCACTGAAGCTTTCTTT. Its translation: CASSLVDIRGTEAFF.

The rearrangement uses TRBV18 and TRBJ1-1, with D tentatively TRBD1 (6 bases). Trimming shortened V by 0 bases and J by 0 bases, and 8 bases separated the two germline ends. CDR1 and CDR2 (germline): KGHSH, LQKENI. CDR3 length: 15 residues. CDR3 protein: CASSPPSGVNTEAFF. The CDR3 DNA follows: TGTGCCAGCTCACCACCGTCAGGGGTGAACACTGAAGCTTTCTTT. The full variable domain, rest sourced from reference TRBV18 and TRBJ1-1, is NAGVMQNPRHLVRRRGQEARLRCSPMKGHSHVYWYRQLPEEGLKFMVYLQKENIIDESGMPKERFSAEFPKEGPSILRIQQVVRGDSAAYFCASSPPSGVNTEAFFGQGTRLTVV.

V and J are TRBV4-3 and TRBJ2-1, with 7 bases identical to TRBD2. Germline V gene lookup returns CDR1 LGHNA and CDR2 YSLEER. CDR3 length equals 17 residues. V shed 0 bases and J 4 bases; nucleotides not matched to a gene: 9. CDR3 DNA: TGCGCCAGCAGCCAAGAGTCTGCCGGGACTACTTACAATGAGCAGTTCTTC. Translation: CASSQESAGTTYNEQFF.

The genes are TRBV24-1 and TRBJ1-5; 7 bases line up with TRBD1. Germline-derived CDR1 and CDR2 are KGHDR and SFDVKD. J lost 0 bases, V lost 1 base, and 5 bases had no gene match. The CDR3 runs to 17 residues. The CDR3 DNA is TGTGCCACCAGTGATTTTCTAGGACAGGTTAGCAATCAGCCCCAGCATTTT. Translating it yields CATSDFLGQVSNQPQHF.

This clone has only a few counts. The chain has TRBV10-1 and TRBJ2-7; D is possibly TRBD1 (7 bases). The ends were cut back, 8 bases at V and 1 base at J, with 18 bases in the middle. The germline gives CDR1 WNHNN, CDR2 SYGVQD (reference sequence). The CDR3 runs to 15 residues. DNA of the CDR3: TGCGCCAGCTCGAGAGGAGGGACAGAATCCTACGAGCAGTACTTC. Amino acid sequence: CASSRGGTESYEQYF.

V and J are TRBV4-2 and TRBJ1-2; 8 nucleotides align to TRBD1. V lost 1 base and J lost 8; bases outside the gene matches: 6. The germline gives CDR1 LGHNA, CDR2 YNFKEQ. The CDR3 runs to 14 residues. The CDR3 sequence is CASSQVQGAAGYTF. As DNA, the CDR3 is TGTGCCAGCAGCCAAGTTCAGGGGGCGGCAGGCTACACCTTC.

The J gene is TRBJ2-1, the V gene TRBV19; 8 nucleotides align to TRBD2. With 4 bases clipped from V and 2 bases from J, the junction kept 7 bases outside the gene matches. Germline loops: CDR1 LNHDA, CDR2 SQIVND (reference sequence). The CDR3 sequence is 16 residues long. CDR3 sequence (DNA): TGTGCCAGTAGTACGAGGGAGCGGGGGACCTACAATGAGCAGTTCTTC. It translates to CASSTRERGTYNEQFF.

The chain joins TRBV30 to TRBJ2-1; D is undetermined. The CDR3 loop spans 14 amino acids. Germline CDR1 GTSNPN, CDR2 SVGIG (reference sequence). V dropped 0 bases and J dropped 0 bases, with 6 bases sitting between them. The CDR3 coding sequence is TGTGCCTGGAGTGTACTTAGCTCCTACAATGAGCAGTTCTTC. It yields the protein CAWSVLSSYNEQFF. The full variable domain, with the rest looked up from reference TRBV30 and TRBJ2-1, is SQTIHQWPATLVQPVGSPLSLECTVEGTSNPNLYWYRQAAGRGLQLLFYSVGIGQISSEVPQNLSASRPQDRQFILSSKKLLLSDSGFYLCAWSVLSSYNEQFFGPGTRLTVL.

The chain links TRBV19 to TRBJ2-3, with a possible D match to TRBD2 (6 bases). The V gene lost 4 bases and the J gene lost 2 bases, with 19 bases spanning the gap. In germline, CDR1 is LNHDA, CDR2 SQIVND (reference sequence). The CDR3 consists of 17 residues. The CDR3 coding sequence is TGTGCCAGTAGTACCCTCGGCGTAGCGGATCTCACAGATACGCAGTATTTT. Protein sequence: CASSTLGVADLTDTQYF.

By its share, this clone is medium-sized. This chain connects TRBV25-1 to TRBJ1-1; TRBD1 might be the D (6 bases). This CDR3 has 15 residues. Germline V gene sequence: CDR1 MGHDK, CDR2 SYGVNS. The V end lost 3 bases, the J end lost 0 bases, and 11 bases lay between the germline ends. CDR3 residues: CASSDRQAMNTEAFF. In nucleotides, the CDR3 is TGTGCCAGCAGTGATAGACAGGCCATGAACACTGAAGCTTTCTTT.

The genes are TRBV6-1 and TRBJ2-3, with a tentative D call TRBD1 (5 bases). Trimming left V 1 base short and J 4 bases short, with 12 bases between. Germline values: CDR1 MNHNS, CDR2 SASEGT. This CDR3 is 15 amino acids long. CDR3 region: CASSEGSGAADTQYF. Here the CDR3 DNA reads TGTGCCAGCAGTGAAGGATCTGGGGCCGCAGATACGCAGTATTTT.

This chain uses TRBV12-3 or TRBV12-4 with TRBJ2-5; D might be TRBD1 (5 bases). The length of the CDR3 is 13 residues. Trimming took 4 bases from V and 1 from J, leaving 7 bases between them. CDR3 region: CASSSDTQETQYF. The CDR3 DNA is TGTGCCAGCAGTTCGGACACCCAAGAGACCCAGTACTTC.

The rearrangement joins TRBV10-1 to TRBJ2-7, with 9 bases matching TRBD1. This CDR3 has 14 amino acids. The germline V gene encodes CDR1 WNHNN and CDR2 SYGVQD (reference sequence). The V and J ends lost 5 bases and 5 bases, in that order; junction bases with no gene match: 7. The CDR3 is CASSTGTGNNEQYF. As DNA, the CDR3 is TGCGCCAGCAGTACAGGGACAGGGAACAACGAGCAGTACTTC.

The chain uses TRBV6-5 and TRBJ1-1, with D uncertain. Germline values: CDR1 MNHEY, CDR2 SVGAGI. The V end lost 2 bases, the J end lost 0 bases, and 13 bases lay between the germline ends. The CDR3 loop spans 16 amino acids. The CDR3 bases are TGTGCCAGCAGTTACCCTTCGGGAGCTATGAACACTGAAGCTTTCTTT. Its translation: CASSYPSGAMNTEAFF.